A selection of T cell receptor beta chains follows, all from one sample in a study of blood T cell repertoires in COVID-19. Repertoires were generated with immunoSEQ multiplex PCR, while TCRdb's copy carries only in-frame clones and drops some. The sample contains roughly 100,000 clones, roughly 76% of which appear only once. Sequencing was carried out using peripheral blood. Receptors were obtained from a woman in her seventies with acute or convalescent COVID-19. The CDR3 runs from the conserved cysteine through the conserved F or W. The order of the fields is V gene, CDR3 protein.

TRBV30	CAWSVEANYGYTF
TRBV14	CASSQDWGGTEAFF
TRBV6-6	CASTNPGMNTEAFF
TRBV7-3	CASSKGANTEAFF
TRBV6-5	CASSYSGGRVTDTQYF
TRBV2	CASRTDNYGYTF
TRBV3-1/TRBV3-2	CASRHRGSYEQYF
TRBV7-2	CASSTRTSGGMGEQFF
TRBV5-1	CASSLAADRGVYF
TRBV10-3	CAISTGRQETQYF
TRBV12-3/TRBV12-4	CASSLRDTRYTF
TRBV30	CAGPGKDYGYTF
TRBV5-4	CASSGTRTGTIEAFF
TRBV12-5	CASGTRDRGVLGTSTEAFF
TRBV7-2	CASIFPGLTNTGELFF
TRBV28	CASSPQAVTDTQYF
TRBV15	CATSSSRRGGDSPLHF
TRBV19	CASSINSGVGSTDTQYF
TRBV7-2	CASSLLGRGVEQFF
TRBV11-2	CASSLVAGRHNYGYTF
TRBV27	CASSFPGGYGYTF
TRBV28	CASSLELAGGPRPEQFF
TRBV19	CASSIRTGGGDTQYF
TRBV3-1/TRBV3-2	CASRPQGADTEAFF
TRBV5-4	CASSPGLAGGLGDTQYF
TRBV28	CASSSGGPPTQYF
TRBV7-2	CASSLGAGGGTDTQYF
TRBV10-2	CASRGQGAYEQFF
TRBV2	CASSDRAGANVLTF
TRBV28	CASSGRRRVGRGYTF
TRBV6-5	CASSISTSGPYEQYF
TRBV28	CASSLGGVTEAFF
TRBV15	CATSKRGMTGGDTQYF
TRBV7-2	CASSSDSSYYEQYF
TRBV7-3	CASSPSGVSTDTQYF
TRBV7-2	CASSLVAGVAYNEQFF
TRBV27	CASSSYPRTGTTGELFF